This record looks at one T cell receptor beta chain sequence and its context. The data stem from a study of a mutant IDH1 vaccine in newly diagnosed glioma. The wider study: Prior therapy was radiotherapy, temozolomide, or both; most received both.

The time point denotes: baseline, week 1 (first vaccination visit). The treatment denotes: pre-vaccination baseline after standard-of-care therapy. Each of the donors came in with new WHO grade 3 or 4 astrocytomas that were IDH1-mutant and ATRX-lost. V shed 4 bases and J shed 1 base, with 15 bases lying between them. Germline V gives CDR1 SGHRS, CDR2 YFSETQ. The CDR3 runs to 15 residues. Produced via immunoSEQ multiplex PCR; TCRdb's table is partial and in-frame only. The table records around 30,000 clones, around four fifths of them present only once. The input for sequencing was peripheral blood mononuclear cells (PBMCs), taken from a glioma patient treated with radiotherapy, temozolomide or both. The source of this sequence is a man aged 50-59 years with glioma. Some clones in this sample may be carry-over from other donors' samples. This chain joins TRBV5-1 and TRBJ2-7; D is possibly TRBD1 or TRBD2 (5 bases each). The CDR3 region is CASSPVGGRSYEQYF. DNA of the CDR3: TGCGCCAGCAGCCCAGTTGGGGGTCGTTCCTACGAGCAGTACTTC. Full variable domain (remainder filled in from reference TRBV5-1 and TRBJ2-7): KAGVTQTPRYLIKTRGQQVTLSCSPISGHRSVSWYQQTPGQGLQFLFEYFSETQRNKGNFPGRFSGRQFSNSRSEMNVSTLELGDSALYLCASSPVGGRSYEQYFGPGTRLTVT.